This TCR beta chain was retrieved from a study of T cells after yellow fever vaccination. Overall study results and limits: Post-booster repertoires again held most primary-vaccination clones (roughly 95% CD4, 88% CD8). A secondary response was less intense yet reached its peak sooner, at day 5 versus 15.

This CDR3 spans 12 amino acids. The germline V gene has CDR1 SGHRS and CDR2 YFSETQ. V shed 4 bases and J 6 bases; nucleotides not matched to a gene: 3. This clonotype occurred a few times. Its antigen remains unknown. MiXCR, applied by TCRdb to the 5' RACE reads, yields one record per CDR3 protein. The repertoire holds approximately 330,000 distinct CDR3 sequences, about 4% seen once, with around 24% in the top ten. J is TRBJ2-7 and V is TRBV5-1, with 8 bases lining up with TRBD1. Sequencing was performed on PBMCs, taken 5 days after the yellow fever booster vaccination. This TCR was sampled from a man between 18 and 35 years old who received the YFV17D yellow fever vaccine. The CDR3 protein is CASSPTGVEQYV. In DNA form, the CDR3 reads TGCGCCAGCAGCCCGACAGGGGTCGAGCAGTACGTC.